One sample yielded the 11 T cell receptor beta chains listed below, sequenced in a study of regulatory T cells in long-lasting Graves disease. HTBI primers from iRepertoire and Arm-PCR of CDR3 regions yielded the TCR beta libraries. Via MiXCR, TCRdb re-called the multiplex PCR reads, giving one row per CDR3 protein. Among 520,000 or so distinct CDR3 sequences listed, 12% were seen once. Time point here: newly diagnosed GD, antithyroid drugs for less than 3 months. PBMC RNA served as the TCR library source. These data also featured in a second study, about T cells in Graves' hyperthyroidism and ophthalmopathy.

The source was peripheral blood mononuclear cells (PBMCs), collected at new diagnosis, from a patient treated with antithyroid drugs. The receptors derive from a young woman with Graves disease.

V usage is TRBV12-3 or TRBV12-4 and J usage is TRBJ2-2; 7 bases are shared with TRBD2. J gave up 8 bases and V 1 base, and 4 bases lay outside the gene matches. The CDR3 totals 14 residues. As DNA, the CDR3 is TGTGCCAGCAGTTTAGAAGGCGGGAGTGGGGAGCTGTTTTTT. Amino acid sequence: CASSLEGGSGELFF.

This clonotype was seen repeatedly, ten times or more. J is TRBJ2-1 and V is TRBV19, with TRBD2 identical over 8 bases. With 10 bases clipped from V and 9 bases from J, the junction kept 11 bases outside the gene matches. This CDR3 has 13 amino acids. The germline V gene has CDR1 LNHDA and CDR2 SQIVND (reference sequence). CDR3 protein: CATKNSGKGEQFF. The CDR3 bases are TGTGCCACCAAGAATAGCGGGAAAGGTGAGCAGTTCTTC.

This clonotype was counted many times. The V gene is TRBV7-8, the J gene TRBJ1-2; 7 bases fit TRBD1. The CDR3 spans 14 residues. Germline CDR1 reads SGHVS; CDR2 reads FQNEAQ. J was trimmed by 6 bases and V by 5 bases; bases with no gene match: 9. CDR3 amino acids: CASSPGQAPHGYTF. CDR3 DNA sequence: TGTGCCAGCAGCCCTGGACAGGCCCCCCATGGCTACACCTTC.

In its sample, this clonotype was seen many times. This chain connects TRBV30 to TRBJ2-1, with TRBD2 matching over 11 bases. Trimming took 3 bases from V and 9 from J; bases not matched to a gene: 4. Germline CDR1 reads GTSNPN; CDR2 reads SVGIG (reference sequence). CDR3 size: 13 residues. CDR3 DNA sequence: TGTGCCTGGAGCACTAGCGGGAGTACTGAGCAGTTCTTC. Protein sequence: CAWSTSGSTEQFF.

This clonotype was observed at least ten times. The chain links TRBV9 to TRBJ2-1, with 8 bases lining up with TRBD1. CDR1 SGDLS and CDR2 YYNGEE come from the germline V gene. This CDR3 contains 17 residues. J lost 12 bases, V lost 0 bases, and 17 bases had no gene match. The CDR3 coding sequence is TGTGCCAGCAGCGTAGCTATTTTAGACAGGGGAACTCCGGGGCAGTTCTTC. Protein product: CASSVAILDRGTPGQFF.

This clonotype was recorded at least ten times. V and J are TRBV3-1 and TRBJ2-7; TRBD1 matches at 7 bases. Trimming removed 0 bases from V and 3 bases from J; junction bases left unmatched: 5. This CDR3 spans 15 amino acids. Germline V gene sequence: CDR1 LGHDT, CDR2 YNNKEL (reference sequence). CDR3 nucleotides: TGTGCCAGCAGCCAAGAAGACAGGGTGATCTACGAGCAGTACTTC. It specifies CASSQEDRVIYEQYF.

The V and J genes are TRBV3-1 and TRBJ2-6; D gene uncertain. This CDR3 is 19 amino acids long. Trimming removed 4 bases from V and 0 bases from J, with 19 bases in between. Germline-derived CDR1 and CDR2 are LGHDT and YNNKEL (reference sequence). This CDR3 reads CASSRDPQRRSSGANVLTF. CDR3 bases: TGTGCCAGCAGCCGAGACCCACAGCGACGGAGCTCTGGGGCCAACGTCCTGACTTTC.

There are many counts of this clonotype. The rearrangement joins TRBV28 to TRBJ1-5; D is uncertain. The CDR3 runs to 15 residues. Germline V gene data show CDR1 as MDHEN and CDR2 as SYDVKM. The V end was cut by 3 bases, the J end by 4 bases, with 13 bases between. CDR3 in amino acids: CASSFIEGVNQPQHF. CDR3 bases: TGTGCCAGCAGTTTTATCGAGGGAGTTAATCAGCCCCAGCATTTT. Filled out from reference TRBV28 and TRBJ1-5, the complete variable domain reads DVKVTQSSRYLVKRTGEKVFLECVQDMDHENMFWYRQDPGLGLRLIYFSYDVKMKEKGDIPEGYSVSREKKERFSLILESASTNQTSMYLCASSFIEGVNQPQHFGDGTRLSIL.

There are many counts of this clonotype. The CDR3: CASSFVETPKSYEQYF. CDR3 in DNA: TGTGCCAGCAGTTTTGTTGAGACACCTAAGTCCTACGAGCAGTACTTC. The gene calls are TRBV12-3 or TRBV12-4 and TRBJ2-7; D uncertain. The length of the CDR3 is 16 residues. Trimming pared 3 bases from V and 1 base from J, leaving 16 bases between.

This clonotype has a count of ten or more. V and J are TRBV2 and TRBJ1-1; 7 positions agree with TRBD1. CDR1 is SNHLY and CDR2 is FYNNEI in the germline V gene. The CDR3 contains 15 residues. Trimming took 6 bases from V and 3 from J; bases not matched to a gene: 10. The CDR3: CASRQHGQVYTEAFF. The CDR3 DNA sequence: TGTGCCAGCAGACAACATGGACAGGTGTACACTGAAGCTTTCTTT.

This clonotype occurred a few times. The J gene is TRBJ2-2, the V gene TRBV30; D uncertain. Germline values: CDR1 GTSNPN, CDR2 SVGIG (reference sequence). Trimming removed 4 bases at V and 3 bases at J, with 6 bases between. The CDR3 has 12 residues. CDR3: CAWTEDTGELFF. CDR3 coding DNA: TGTGCCTGGACAGAAGACACCGGGGAGCTGTTTTTT.